This TCR beta chain comes out of a study of shared clonotypes between healthy human individuals. CDR3 length equals 15 residues. Trimming took off 0 bases at V and 5 bases at J, with 12 bases between the two ends. CDR1 SGDLS and CDR2 YYNGEE come from the germline V gene. Measured with immunoSEQ multiplex PCR; TCRdb has only the in-frame clones, and not every one. The table lists some 2,500,000 clones, roughly 93% of them singletons. The sequenced material came from naive CD4+ T cells from PBMCs. Subset defined: CD45RA+ positively selected. The rearrangement joins TRBV9 to TRBJ1-3; tentative D call: TRBD1 (6 bases). This sequence was found in a man aged 18 to 29 in good health. Some clones in this sample may be carry-over from other donors' samples. The CDR3 loop is CASSVDAGGRNTIYF. DNA of the CDR3: TGTGCCAGCAGCGTAGACGCCGGGGGCCGAAACACCATATATTTT.